The 6 T cell receptor beta chains below come from one sample, sequenced in a study of CD8 T cells in Susac syndrome. Random hexamers were used to reverse transcribe 0.5 to 1 ug of RNA. TCRdb re-called the immunoSEQ multiplex PCR reads with MiXCR, one entry per CDR3 protein. There are some 90,000 distinct CDR3 sequences in the sample; about 93% occur only once, and 0.3% to 0.4% lies in the top ten. Sequencing used CD8+ T cells from PBMCs. Receptor source: a human donor in good health.

This rearrangement joins TRBV29-1 to TRBJ2-5; 8 bases fit TRBD2. Trimming at V came to 1 base and at J to 5 bases, leaving 6 bases not matched to a gene. The germline CDR1 and CDR2 sequences are SQVTM and ANQGSEA. The CDR3 runs 14 residues. Here the CDR3 reads CSVEGSGDGETQYF. CDR3 nucleotides: TGCAGCGTTGAAGGTAGCGGGGACGGGGAGACCCAGTACTTC.

The V call is TRBV29-1, the J call TRBJ2-5, with D maybe TRBD1 (7 bases). The germline V gene encodes CDR1 SQVTM and CDR2 ANQGSEA. This CDR3 spans 13 amino acids. V was shortened by 8 bases and J by 5 bases, with 18 bases between the two germline ends. CDR3: CSSGVGGMETQYF. CDR3 DNA: TGCAGCTCGGGGGTAGGGGGCATGGAGACCCAGTACTTC.

The chain joins TRBV12-3 or TRBV12-4 to TRBJ2-2; D is ambiguous. The ends were cut back, 3 bases at V and 5 bases at J, with 7 bases in the middle. The CDR3 is made up of 13 amino acids. This chain's CDR3 is CASSLGVTGELFF. The CDR3 DNA is TGTGCCAGCAGTTTGGGCGTAACCGGGGAGCTGTTTTTT.

The chain uses TRBV4-1 and TRBJ2-7; D perhaps matches TRBD2 (7 bases). Trimming took off 4 bases at V and 6 bases at J, with 16 bases between the two ends. Germline V lookup: CDR1 MGHRA, CDR2 YSYEKL. The CDR3 is 14 amino acids. The CDR3 reads CASSPTSFRGEQYF. Here the CDR3 DNA reads TGCGCCAGCAGCCCGACTAGCTTCAGGGGCGAGCAGTACTTC.

V gene TRBV7-6 combines with J gene TRBJ1-6; no firm D call. This CDR3 contains 12 residues. V shed 1 base and J shed 7 bases, with 2 bases lying between them. The germline V gene has CDR1 SGHVS and CDR2 FNYEAQ. In DNA, the CDR3 is TGTGCCAGCAGCTTAGACAATTCACCCCTCCACTTT. The encoded protein is CASSLDNSPLHF.

This rearrangement joins TRBV14 to TRBJ1-2; D remains ambiguous. CDR3 size: 17 residues. Trimming pared 0 bases from V and 2 bases from J, leaving 16 bases between. CDR1 and CDR2 (germline): SGHDN, FVKESK. CDR3 loop: CASSQDLGVVMNYGYTF. The CDR3 nucleotides are TGTGCCAGCAGCCAAGATCTCGGAGTAGTAATGAACTATGGCTACACCTTC.